Listed below are T cell receptor beta chains from one sample, sequenced in a study of CD4 T cells in relation to SARS-CoV-2 and coronaviruses. Measured with immunoSEQ multiplex PCR; TCRdb has only the in-frame clones, and not every one. The table lists about 18,000 clones, around 78% of them singletons. These receptors have no identified antigens. Sequencing was carried out using CD4+ T cells from PBMCs, cultured in vitro. The receptors were gathered from a human donor in good health. CDR3s include the opening cysteine and the closing phenylalanine or tryptophan. The D gene is left open where the match is weak. Size tells how often a clone was seen (once, few, many) or the class of an expanded clone, and some rows leave it out.

clone size	D gene	V gene	J gene	CDR3 length	CDR3 DNA	CDR3 protein
NA	NA	TRBV7-9	TRBJ1-3	16	TGTGCCAGCAGCCTCTTGGAACGGAGCTCTGGAAACACCATATATTTT	CASSLLERSSGNTIYF
NA	TRBD1	TRBV27	TRBJ2-7	19	TGTGCCAGCAGTTCATATCGGCGTCGACAGGGCGCTAGCTCCTACGAGCAGTACTTC	CASSSYRRRQGASSYEQYF
NA	NA	TRBV5-1	TRBJ2-3	15	TGCGCCAGCAGCTTAGAGGGTACTAGCACAGATACGCAGTATTTT	CASSLEGTSTDTQYF
NA	TRBD1	TRBV2	TRBJ1-2	16	TGTGCCAGCAGAACGGGACAGTCCCTAAATAACTATGGCTACACCTTC	CASRTGQSLNNYGYTF
NA	TRBD1	TRBV19	TRBJ1-4	13	TGTGCCACTTCCGACAGGGACGGGGAAAAACTGTTTTTT	CATSDRDGEKLFF
NA	NA	TRBV12-3/TRBV12-4	TRBJ1-1	13	TGTGCCAGCACGGGACACGCGAACACTGAAGCTTTCTTT	CASTGHANTEAFF
few	NA	TRBV5-4	TRBJ1-2	13	TGTGCCAGCAGCTTGAGGCAGAACGGGGGCTACACCTTC	CASSLRQNGGYTF
NA	NA	TRBV25-1	TRBJ2-7	14	TGTGCCAGCAGTGAATCGAGGGGCCGGAGGGAGCAGTACTTC	CASSESRGRREQYF
NA	TRBD1	TRBV6-5	TRBJ1-1	15	TGTGCCAGCAGTTACCAACAGACAGGGTACACTGAAGCTTTCTTT	CASSYQQTGYTEAFF
few	NA	TRBV5-5	TRBJ2-7	12	TGTGCCAGCAGCTTGACGGACATGGAGCAGTACTTC	CASSLTDMEQYF
NA	NA	TRBV11-3	TRBJ1-1	17	TGTGCCAGCAGCTTAGGTCGGGGCCGGGGGACCAACGAGGTGGCTTTCTTT	CASSLGRGRGTNEVAFF
NA	NA	TRBV24-1	TRBJ1-5	12	TGTGCCACCTCCCTCGGGAGCCAGCCCCAGCATTTT	CATSLGSQPQHF
NA	TRBD2	TRBV9	TRBJ2-5	14	TGTGCCAGCAGCGTGCGGGGGACGCGCGAGACCCAGTACTTC	CASSVRGTRETQYF
NA	TRBD1	TRBV2	TRBJ1-2	15	TGTGCCAGCTTAAAACTCCGGGACAGCTTCTATGGCTACACCTTC	CASLKLRDSFYGYTF
NA	TRBD1	TRBV6-1	TRBJ2-7	15	TGTGCCAGCAGTGAGGCCGGGACAGTCGCTTACGAGCAGTACTTC	CASSEAGTVAYEQYF
NA	NA	TRBV9	TRBJ2-2	15	TGTGCCAGCAGCGAGCCGGGACAAAACACCGGGGAGCTGTTTTTT	CASSEPGQNTGELFF
NA	TRBD1	TRBV4-2	TRBJ1-6	15	TGTGCCAGCAGCCAGGAAGACAGGGGGTTGTCACCCCTCCACTTT	CASSQEDRGLSPLHF
few	TRBD2	TRBV2	TRBJ2-3	16	TGTGCCAGCAGTTGGGGACTAGCGGGAGGGACAGATACGCAGTATTTT	CASSWGLAGGTDTQYF
once	NA	TRBV12-3/TRBV12-4	TRBJ1-2	13	TGTGCCAGCCGTAGGGGGGGGAACTATGGCTACACCTTC	CASRRGGNYGYTF
NA	TRBD2	TRBV7-9	TRBJ2-1	17	TGTGCCAGCAGCTCAGCCGGGACTAGCGGGAGTTTTGATGAGCAGTTCTTC	CASSSAGTSGSFDEQFF
NA	TRBD1	TRBV3-1/TRBV3-2	TRBJ2-7	15	TGTGCCAGCAGCCAACCGGGACAGGGAGTCTACGAGCAGTACTTC	CASSQPGQGVYEQYF
NA	TRBD2	TRBV23-1	TRBJ2-5	15	TGCGCCAGCACCACACAGGAGCGGGAGAGAGAGACCCAGTACTTC	CASTTQERERETQYF
NA	NA	TRBV5-1	TRBJ2-7	14	TGCGCCAGCAGCTTCCAGACAGGACCCTACGAGCAGTACTTC	CASSFQTGPYEQYF
NA	NA	TRBV7-3	TRBJ2-6	15	TGTGCCAGCAGCTTACACAGCTCTGGGGCCAACGTCCTGACTTTC	CASSLHSSGANVLTF
NA	NA	TRBV5-5	TRBJ2-7	14	TGTGCCAGCAGCTTGGAGTGGGGGTCCTACGAGCAGTACTTC	CASSLEWGSYEQYF
NA	NA	TRBV10-3	TRBJ1-1	14	TGTGCCATCAGTAATTTTCGGTGGGTCACTGAAGCTTTCTTT	CAISNFRWVTEAFF
NA	NA	TRBV18	TRBJ1-1	16	TGTGCCAGCTCGCGGAATACAGGCGGCGCCGGCACTGAAGCTTTCTTT	CASSRNTGGAGTEAFF
NA	NA	TRBV6-4	TRBJ2-3	14	TGTGCCAGCAGCCGCGGGGAACCCACAGATACGCAGTATTTT	CASSRGEPTDTQYF